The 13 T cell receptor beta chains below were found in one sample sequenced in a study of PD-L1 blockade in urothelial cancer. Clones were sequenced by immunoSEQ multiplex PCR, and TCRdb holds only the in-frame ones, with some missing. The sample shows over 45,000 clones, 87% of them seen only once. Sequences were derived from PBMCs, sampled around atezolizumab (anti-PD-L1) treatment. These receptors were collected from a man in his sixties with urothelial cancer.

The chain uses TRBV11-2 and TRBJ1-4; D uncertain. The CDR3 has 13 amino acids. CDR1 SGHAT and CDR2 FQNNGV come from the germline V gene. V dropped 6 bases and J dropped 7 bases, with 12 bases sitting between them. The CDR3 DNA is TGTGCCAGCAGGCCGGGATCTTTTGAAAAACTGTTTTTT. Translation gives CASRPGSFEKLFF.

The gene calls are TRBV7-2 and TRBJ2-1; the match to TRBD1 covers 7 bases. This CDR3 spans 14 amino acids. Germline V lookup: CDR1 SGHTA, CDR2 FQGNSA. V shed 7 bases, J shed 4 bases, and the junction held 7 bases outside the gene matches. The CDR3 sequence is CASNPTGPYNEQFF. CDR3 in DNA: TGTGCCAGCAACCCGACAGGGCCTTACAATGAGCAGTTCTTC.

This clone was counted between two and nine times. CDR3 bases: TGCAGCGTTGTCACCGGGTTCACTGAAGCTTTCTTT. Its protein is CSVVTGFTEAFF. V gene TRBV29-1 combines with J gene TRBJ1-1; D unresolved. The CDR3 consists of 12 residues. Deletions cut 4 bases from V and 4 bases from J, with 10 bases between. Germline CDR1 reads SQVTM; CDR2 reads ANQGSEA.

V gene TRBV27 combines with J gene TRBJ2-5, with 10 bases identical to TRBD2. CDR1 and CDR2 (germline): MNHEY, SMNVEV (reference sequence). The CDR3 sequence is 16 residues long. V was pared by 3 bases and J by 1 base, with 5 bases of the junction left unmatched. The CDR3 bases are TGTGCCAGCAGTTTCACTAGCGGGGCTTTCCAAGAGACCCAGTACTTC. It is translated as CASSFTSGAFQETQYF.

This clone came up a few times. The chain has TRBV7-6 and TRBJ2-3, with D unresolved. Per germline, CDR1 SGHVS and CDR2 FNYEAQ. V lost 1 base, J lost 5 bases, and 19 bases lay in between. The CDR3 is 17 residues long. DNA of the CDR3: TGTGCCAGCAGCTTAGAGCCCCTATTCTTGTCTGGAGATACGCAGTATTTT. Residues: CASSLEPLFLSGDTQYF.

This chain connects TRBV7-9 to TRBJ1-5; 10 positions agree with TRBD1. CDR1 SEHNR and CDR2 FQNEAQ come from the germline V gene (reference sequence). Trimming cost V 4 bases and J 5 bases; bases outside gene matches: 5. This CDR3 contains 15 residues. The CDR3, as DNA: TGTGCCAGCAGCTCCGGGACAGGGGTTCATCAGCCCCAGCATTTT. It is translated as CASSSGTGVHQPQHF.

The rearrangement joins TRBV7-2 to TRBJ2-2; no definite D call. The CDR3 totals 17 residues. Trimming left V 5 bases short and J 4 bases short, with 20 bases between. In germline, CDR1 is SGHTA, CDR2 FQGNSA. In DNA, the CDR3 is TGTGCCAGCAGCCCCCTCCAGCTCCTCCCAGGCACCGGGGAGCTGTTTTTT. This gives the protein CASSPLQLLPGTGELFF.

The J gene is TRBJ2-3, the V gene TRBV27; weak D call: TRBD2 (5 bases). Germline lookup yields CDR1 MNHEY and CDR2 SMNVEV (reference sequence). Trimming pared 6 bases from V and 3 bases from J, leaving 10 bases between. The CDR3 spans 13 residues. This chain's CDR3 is CASRRTWTDTQYF. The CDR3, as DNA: TGTGCCAGCAGGCGGACTTGGACAGATACGCAGTATTTT.

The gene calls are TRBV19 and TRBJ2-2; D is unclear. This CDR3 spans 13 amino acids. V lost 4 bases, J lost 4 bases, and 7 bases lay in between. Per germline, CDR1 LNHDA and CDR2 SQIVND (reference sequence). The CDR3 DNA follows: TGTGCCAGTAGTAGAGGATCCACCGGGGAGCTGTTTTTT. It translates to CASSRGSTGELFF.

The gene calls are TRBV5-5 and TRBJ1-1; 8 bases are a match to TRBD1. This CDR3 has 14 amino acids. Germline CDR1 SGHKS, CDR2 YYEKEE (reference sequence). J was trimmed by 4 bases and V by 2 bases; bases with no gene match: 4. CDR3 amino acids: CASSLGQGGTEAFF. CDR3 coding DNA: TGTGCCAGCAGCTTAGGACAGGGAGGCACTGAAGCTTTCTTT.

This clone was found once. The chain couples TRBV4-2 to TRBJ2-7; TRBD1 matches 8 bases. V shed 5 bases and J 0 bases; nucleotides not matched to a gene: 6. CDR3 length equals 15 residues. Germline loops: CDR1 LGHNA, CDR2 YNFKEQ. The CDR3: CASSSRTGSSYEQYF. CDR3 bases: TGTGCCAGCAGCTCTCGGACAGGGAGCTCCTACGAGCAGTACTTC.

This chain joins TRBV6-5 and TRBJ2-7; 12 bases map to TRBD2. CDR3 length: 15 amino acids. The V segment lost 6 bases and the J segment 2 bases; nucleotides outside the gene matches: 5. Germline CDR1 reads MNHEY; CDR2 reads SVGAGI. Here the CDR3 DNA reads TGTGCCAGCAGATCTACTAGCGGGGGGACCTACGAGCAGTACTTC. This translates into CASRSTSGGTYEQYF.

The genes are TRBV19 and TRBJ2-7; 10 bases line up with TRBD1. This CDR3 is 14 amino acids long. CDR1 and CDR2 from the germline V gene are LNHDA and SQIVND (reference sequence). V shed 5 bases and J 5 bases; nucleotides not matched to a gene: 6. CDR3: CASSPRTGGDEQYF. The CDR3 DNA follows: TGTGCCAGTAGTCCTCGGACAGGGGGTGACGAGCAGTACTTC.